This T cell receptor beta chain was captured in a study of identical twins. Regarding the study as a whole: Models predicted too little out-of-frame TCR alpha sharing in monozygotic twins.

With template switching, a universal primer site was added, and the cDNA carried unique molecular identifiers. One entry per CDR3 protein results from TCRdb running MiXCR on the 5' RACE reads. Seen here are some 1,600,000 distinct CDR3 sequences, roughly a third observed once, and the top ten hold around 0.25%. A remark on this clonotype: Its target is not known.

Trimming pared 6 bases from V and 3 bases from J, leaving 21 bases between. From germline, CDR1 is DFQATT and CDR2 SNEGSKA (reference sequence). The CDR3 is 15 amino acids. The sequence derives from a newborn girl in good health. The gene calls are TRBV20-1 and TRBJ2-7, with D possibly matching TRBD1 (6 bases). Material: cord blood. CDR3 in DNA: TGCAGTGCCAGGATGCCGGGACAAGGAGGCTACGAGCAGTACTTC. Its translation: CSARMPGQGGYEQYF.